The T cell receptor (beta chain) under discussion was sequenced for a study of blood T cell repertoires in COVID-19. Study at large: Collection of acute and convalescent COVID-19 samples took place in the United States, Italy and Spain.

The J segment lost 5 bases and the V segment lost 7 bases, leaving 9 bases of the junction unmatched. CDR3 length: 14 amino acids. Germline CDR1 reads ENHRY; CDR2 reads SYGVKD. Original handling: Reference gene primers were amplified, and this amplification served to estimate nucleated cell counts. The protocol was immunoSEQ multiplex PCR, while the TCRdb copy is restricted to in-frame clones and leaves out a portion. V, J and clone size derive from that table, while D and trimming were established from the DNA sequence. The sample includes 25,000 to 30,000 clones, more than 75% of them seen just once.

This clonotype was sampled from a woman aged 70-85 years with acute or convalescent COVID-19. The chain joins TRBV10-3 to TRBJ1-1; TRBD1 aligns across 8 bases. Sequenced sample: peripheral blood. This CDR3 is CAIKSTGESTEAFF. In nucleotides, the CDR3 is TGTGCCATCAAATCGACAGGGGAAAGTACTGAAGCTTTCTTT.